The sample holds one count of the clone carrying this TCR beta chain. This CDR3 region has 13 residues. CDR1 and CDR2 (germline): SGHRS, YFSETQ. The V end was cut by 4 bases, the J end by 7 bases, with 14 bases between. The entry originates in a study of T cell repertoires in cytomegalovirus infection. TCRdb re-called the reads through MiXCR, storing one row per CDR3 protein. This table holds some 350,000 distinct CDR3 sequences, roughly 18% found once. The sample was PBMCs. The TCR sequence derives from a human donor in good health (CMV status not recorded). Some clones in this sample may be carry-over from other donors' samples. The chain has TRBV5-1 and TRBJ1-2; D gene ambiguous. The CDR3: CASSADLPSGYTF. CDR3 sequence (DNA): TGCGCCAGCAGCGCAGATCTTCCCAGTGGCTACACCTTC.